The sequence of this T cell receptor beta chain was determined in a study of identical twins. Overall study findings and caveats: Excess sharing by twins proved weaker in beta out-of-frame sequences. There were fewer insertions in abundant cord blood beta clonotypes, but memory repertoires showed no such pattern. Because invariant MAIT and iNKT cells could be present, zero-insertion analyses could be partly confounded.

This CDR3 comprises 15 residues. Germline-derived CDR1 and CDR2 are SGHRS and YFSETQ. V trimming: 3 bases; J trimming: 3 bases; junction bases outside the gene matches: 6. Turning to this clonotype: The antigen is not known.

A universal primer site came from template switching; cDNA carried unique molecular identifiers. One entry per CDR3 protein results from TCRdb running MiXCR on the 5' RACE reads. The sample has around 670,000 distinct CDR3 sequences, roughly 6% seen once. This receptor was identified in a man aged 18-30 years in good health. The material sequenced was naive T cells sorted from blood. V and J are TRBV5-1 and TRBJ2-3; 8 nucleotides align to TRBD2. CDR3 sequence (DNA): TGCGCCAGCAGCTGGAGCGGGAGTGAAACAGATACGCAGTATTTT. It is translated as CASSWSGSETDTQYF. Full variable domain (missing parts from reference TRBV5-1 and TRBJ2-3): KAGVTQTPRYLIKTRGQQVTLSCSPISGHRSVSWYQQTPGQGLQFLFEYFSETQRNKGNFPGRFSGRQFSNSRSEMNVSTLELGDSALYLCASSWSGSETDTQYFGPGTRLTVL.